These T cell receptor beta chains were read from a single sample in a study of cytomegalovirus exposure and HLA in healthy donors. This table comes from immunoSEQ multiplex PCR, and its TCRdb copy is limited to in-frame clones, with some not included. The sample shows 120,000 or so clones, around four fifths of them seen only once. Sample: PBMCs. The source is a young man in good health and CMV-seropositive. CDR3s include the opening cysteine and the closing phenylalanine or tryptophan. The D gene is left open where the match is weak. Only some rows state a clone size, as once, few, many or a class for expanded clones.

TRBV27	NA	NA	TRBJ1-5	CASSRGQVGQPQHF	TGTGCCAGCTCCAGGGGACAAGTCGGTCAGCCCCAGCATTTT
TRBV2	NA	NA	TRBJ1-2	CATKQGNYGYTF	TGTGCCACCAAACAGGGAAACTATGGCTACACCTTC
TRBV5-1	TRBD1	NA	TRBJ1-2	CASSTRDRGEAIEANYGYTF	TGCGCCAGCAGCACCAGGGACAGGGGGGAAGCTATCGAAGCTAACTATGGCTACACCTTC
TRBV6-5	NA	NA	TRBJ1-1	CASRRDGREAFF	TGTGCCAGCAGGCGGGACGGACGAGAAGCTTTCTTT
TRBV2	NA	NA	TRBJ2-3	CASSAGTSTDTQYF	TGTGCCAGCAGTGCCGGGACTAGCACAGATACGCAGTATTTT
TRBV28	TRBD1	NA	TRBJ1-4	CASSGTGTDEKLFF	TGTGCCAGCTCCGGGACAGGGACGGATGAAAAACTGTTTTTT
TRBV6-6	NA	once	TRBJ2-2	CASSYEGEELFF	TGTGCCAGCAGTTACGAGGGTGAGGAGCTGTTTTTT
TRBV27	TRBD1	once	TRBJ1-6	CASRPPDRAGSPLHF	TGTGCCAGCAGGCCACCGGACAGGGCGGGCTCACCCCTCCACTTT
TRBV6-1	TRBD1	NA	TRBJ1-2	CASSGTGNYGYTF	TGTGCCAGCAGTGGGACAGGGAACTATGGCTACACCTTC
TRBV4-2	NA	NA	TRBJ2-5	CASSPNGEETQYF	TGTGCCAGCAGCCCCAACGGGGAAGAGACCCAGTACTTC
TRBV6-6	NA	NA	TRBJ1-1	CASSYGGGTEAFF	TGTGCCAGCAGTTACGGGGGGGGCACTGAAGCTTTCTTT
TRBV5-1	NA	once	TRBJ2-1	CASSLASPPVYNEQFF	TGCGCCAGCAGCTTGGCCTCTCCGCCAGTTTACAATGAGCAGTTCTTC
TRBV6-1	NA	once	TRBJ2-7	CASSDWPGTYEQYF	TGTGCCAGCAGTGATTGGCCGGGGACCTACGAGCAGTACTTC
TRBV5-1	TRBD1	NA	TRBJ1-4	CASSGRTGGSTNEKLFF	TGCGCCAGCAGCGGTCGGACAGGGGGGTCAACTAATGAAAAACTGTTTTTT
TRBV27	NA	NA	TRBJ2-3	CASSPERGSLTDTQYF	TGTGCCAGCAGTCCCGAAAGGGGCAGCCTCACAGATACGCAGTATTTT
TRBV6-1	NA	NA	TRBJ2-7	CASSENRGVQYF	TGTGCCAGCAGTGAAAATCGGGGAGTGCAGTACTTC
TRBV5-4	TRBD1	NA	TRBJ2-3	CASSLGTGTSTDTQYF	TGTGCCAGCAGCTTAGGGACAGGGACGTCCACAGATACGCAGTATTTT
TRBV7-6	TRBD2	NA	TRBJ2-3	CASSLEASGGAGDTQYF	TGTGCCAGCAGCTTAGAGGCTAGCGGGGGGGCGGGAGATACGCAGTATTTT
TRBV30	TRBD1	NA	TRBJ2-2	CAWRDGTGGYGELFF	TGTGCCTGGAGAGACGGGACAGGGGGCTATGGGGAGCTGTTTTTT
TRBV9	NA	NA	TRBJ1-1	CASSVGGTGGGDTEAFF	TGTGCCAGCAGCGTTGGGGGAACGGGAGGTGGGGACACTGAAGCTTTCTTT
TRBV2	TRBD1	NA	TRBJ1-1	CASGYRGSTEAFF	TGTGCCAGCGGATACAGGGGAAGCACTGAAGCTTTCTTT
TRBV27	TRBD1	NA	TRBJ2-7	CASSLGQGARRYEQYF	TGTGCCAGCAGTCTCGGACAGGGGGCTCGTCGCTACGAGCAGTACTTC
TRBV23-1	NA	NA	TRBJ1-3	CASSQSSPGDSGNTIYF	TGCGCCAGCAGTCAATCGTCTCCCGGGGATTCTGGAAACACCATATATTTT
TRBV6-5	NA	NA	TRBJ2-1	CASSYQGVYNEQFF	TGTGCCAGCAGTTACCAGGGCGTCTACAATGAGCAGTTCTTC
TRBV9	NA	NA	TRBJ1-4	CASSPTLGADEKLFF	TGTGCCAGCAGCCCCACCCTGGGGGCGGATGAAAAACTGTTTTTT
TRBV7-9	TRBD1	NA	TRBJ1-6	CSSSQGDRVGSPLHF	TGTTCCAGCAGCCAAGGGGACAGAGTAGGTTCACCCCTCCACTTT
TRBV18	TRBD2	NA	TRBJ2-3	CASSATSGSVTDTQYF	TGTGCCAGCTCAGCGACTAGCGGGTCCGTGACAGATACGCAGTATTTT
TRBV15	TRBD2	NA	TRBJ2-1	CATSRFSGGYNEQFF	TGTGCCACCAGCAGATTTAGCGGGGGTTACAATGAGCAGTTCTTC
TRBV28	NA	NA	TRBJ1-2	CASSLIWAGNNYGYTF	TGTGCCAGCAGTTTGATCTGGGCAGGGAATAACTATGGCTACACCTTC
TRBV28	NA	NA	TRBJ1-3	CASSFRGSGNTIYF	TGTGCCAGCAGTTTTAGGGGGTCTGGAAACACCATATATTTT
TRBV28	TRBD1	NA	TRBJ1-1	CASSLQGVAFF	TGTGCCAGCAGTTTGCAGGGGGTAGCTTTCTTT
TRBV5-6	TRBD1	NA	TRBJ2-7	CASSRGQVRAHEQYF	TGTGCCAGCAGCCGAGGACAGGTGAGGGCTCACGAGCAGTACTTC
TRBV29-1	NA	NA	TRBJ2-3	CSVLGRQQPTDTQYF	TGCAGCGTTCTGGGCAGGCAACAACCCACAGATACGCAGTATTTT
TRBV19	TRBD1	few	TRBJ1-5	CASRTGPSSQPQHF	TGTGCCAGTAGGACAGGGCCCTCCAGTCAGCCCCAGCATTTT
TRBV30	TRBD1	NA	TRBJ1-4	CASQGADEKLFF	TGTGCCTCCCAGGGGGCGGATGAAAAACTGTTTTTT
TRBV11-1	TRBD1	once	TRBJ1-1	CASSTGTATEAFF	TGTGCCAGCAGCACCGGGACAGCCACCGAAGCTTTCTTT
TRBV2	TRBD2	NA	TRBJ2-3	CASRGGTDTQYF	TGTGCCAGCAGGGGGGGGACAGATACGCAGTATTTT
TRBV21-1	NA	NA	TRBJ2-6	CASSNLSGTALSGANVLTF	TGTGCCAGCAGCAATCTATCCGGGACAGCCTTATCCGGGGCCAACGTCCTGACTTTC
TRBV28	NA	NA	TRBJ1-5	CASSHRSGGDNQPQHF	TGTGCCAGCAGTCACCGTTCCGGGGGGGACAATCAGCCCCAGCATTTT
TRBV10-1	NA	NA	TRBJ2-7	CGGLNSYEQYF	TGCGGGGGACTTAACTCCTACGAGCAGTACTTC
TRBV5-4	TRBD2	NA	TRBJ2-3	CASSLGETSGGNYF	TGTGCCAGCAGCTTGGGCGAGACTAGCGGGGGGAACTATTTT
TRBV5-5	NA	few	TRBJ1-4	CASSLLPSNEKLFF	TGTGCCAGCAGCTTGTTACCCAGTAATGAAAAACTGTTTTTT
TRBV6-5	NA	few	TRBJ1-1	CASWDWGTEAFF	TGTGCCAGCTGGGACTGGGGCACTGAAGCTTTCTTT
TRBV4-1	NA	few	TRBJ2-5	CASSQEGGPDGETQYF	TGCGCCAGCAGCCAAGAAGGAGGGCCTGACGGGGAGACCCAGTACTTC
TRBV9	NA	once	TRBJ1-2	CASRQGTFGYTF	TGTGCCAGCAGACAGGGTACTTTTGGCTACACCTTC
TRBV5-1	NA	NA	TRBJ2-2	CASSLELRTGELFF	TGCGCCAGCAGCTTGGAACTACGCACCGGGGAGCTGTTTTTT
TRBV15	NA	NA	TRBJ2-7	CATSRVPGSWEQYF	TGTGCCACCAGCAGAGTCCCCGGGTCCTGGGAGCAGTACTTC
TRBV9	NA	NA	TRBJ2-7	CASSVVPSSYEQYF	TGTGCCAGCAGCGTAGTGCCTAGCTCCTACGAGCAGTACTTC
TRBV7-9	TRBD1	NA	TRBJ1-1	CASSLTGGVTEAFF	TGTGCCAGCAGCTTAACAGGGGGCGTAACTGAAGCTTTCTTT
TRBV10-3	NA	NA	TRBJ1-6	CAISESGGDGSPLHF	TGTGCCATCAGTGAGTCGGGGGGGGACGGCTCACCCCTCCACTTT
TRBV11-2	NA	NA	TRBJ2-7	CASSFGSGAYYEQYF	TGTGCCAGCAGCTTTGGTTCGGGAGCCTACTACGAGCAGTACTTC
TRBV19	NA	NA	TRBJ1-1	CASSTGGSTEAFF	TGTGCCAGTAGCACGGGGGGGAGCACTGAAGCTTTCTTT
TRBV29-1	NA	NA	TRBJ2-3	CSVDRGQTDTQYF	TGCAGCGTTGACAGGGGTCAGACAGATACGCAGTATTTT
TRBV28	TRBD1	NA	TRBJ1-5	CASSFPDRVSQPQHF	TGTGCCAGCAGTTTCCCGGACAGGGTAAGCCAGCCCCAGCATTTT
TRBV6-1	NA	NA	TRBJ1-5	CASTQGSNQPQHF	TGTGCCAGCACCCAGGGCAGCAATCAGCCCCAGCATTTT
TRBV6-1	TRBD1	NA	TRBJ2-1	CASSESTGDYNEQFF	TGTGCCAGCAGTGAATCTACAGGGGATTACAATGAGCAGTTCTTC
TRBV6-5	TRBD2	NA	TRBJ2-7	CASSYPLSGVVEQYF	TGTGCCAGCAGTTACCCCCTTAGCGGGGTGGTCGAGCAGTACTTC